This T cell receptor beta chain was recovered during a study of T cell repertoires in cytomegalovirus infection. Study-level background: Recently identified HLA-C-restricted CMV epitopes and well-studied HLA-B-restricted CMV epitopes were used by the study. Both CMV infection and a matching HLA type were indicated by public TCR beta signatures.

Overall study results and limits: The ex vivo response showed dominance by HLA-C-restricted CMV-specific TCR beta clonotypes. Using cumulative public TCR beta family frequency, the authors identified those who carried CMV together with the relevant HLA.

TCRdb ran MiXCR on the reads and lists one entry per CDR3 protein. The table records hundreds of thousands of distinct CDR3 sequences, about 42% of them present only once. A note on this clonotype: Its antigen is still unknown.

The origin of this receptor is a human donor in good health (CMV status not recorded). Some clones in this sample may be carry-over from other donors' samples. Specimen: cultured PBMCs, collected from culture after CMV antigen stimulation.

The CDR3 loop reads CASSAGTNWGSNQPQHF. DNA of the CDR3: TGTGCCAGCAGTGCCGGCACCAACTGGGGGAGCAATCAGCCCCAGCATTTT. The chain uses TRBV6-1 and TRBJ1-5; D is possibly TRBD1 (5 bases). The CDR3 sequence is 17 residues long. Looked up from germline, CDR1 is MNHNS and CDR2 is SASEGT. Between the trimmed V and J ends, which lost 4 bases and 1 base, there was a span of 17 bases.